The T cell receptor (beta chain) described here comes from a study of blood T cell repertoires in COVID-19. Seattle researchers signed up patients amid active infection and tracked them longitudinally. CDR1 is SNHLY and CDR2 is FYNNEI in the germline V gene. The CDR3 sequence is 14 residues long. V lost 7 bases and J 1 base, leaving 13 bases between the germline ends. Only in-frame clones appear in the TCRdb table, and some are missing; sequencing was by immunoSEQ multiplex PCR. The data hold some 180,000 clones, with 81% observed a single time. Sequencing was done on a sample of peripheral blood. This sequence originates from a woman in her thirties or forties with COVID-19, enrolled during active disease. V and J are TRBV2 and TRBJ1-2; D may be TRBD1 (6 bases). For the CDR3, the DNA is TGTGCCAGCACTCAAGGGACATATAACTATGGCTACACCTTC. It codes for CASTQGTYNYGYTF.